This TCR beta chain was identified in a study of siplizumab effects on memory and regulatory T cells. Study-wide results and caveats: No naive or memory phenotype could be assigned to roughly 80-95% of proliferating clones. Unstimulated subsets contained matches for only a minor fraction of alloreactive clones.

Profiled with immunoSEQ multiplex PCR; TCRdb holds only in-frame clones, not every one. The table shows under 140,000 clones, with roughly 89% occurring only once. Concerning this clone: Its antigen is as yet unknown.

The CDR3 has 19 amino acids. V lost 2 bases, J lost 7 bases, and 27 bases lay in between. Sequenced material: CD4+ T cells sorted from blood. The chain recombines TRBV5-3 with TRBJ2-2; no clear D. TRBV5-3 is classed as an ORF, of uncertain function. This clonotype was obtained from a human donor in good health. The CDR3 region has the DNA TGTGCCAGAAGCTTCAGAACGGATCAACCCGATAACCGGAGCGGGGAGCTGTTTTTT. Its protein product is CARSFRTDQPDNRSGELFF.